What follows are 25 T cell receptor beta chains derived from one specimen sequenced in a study of blood T cell repertoires in COVID-19. The data were produced by immunoSEQ multiplex PCR, yet TCRdb's version contains in-frame clones alone and is incomplete. The table has 99,000 or so clones, roughly 90% seen once. Sequences were obtained from peripheral blood. These receptors came from a human donor in a cohort sampled during active COVID-19.

J is TRBJ1-1 and V is TRBV13, with D possibly TRBD1 on 6 matching bases. This CDR3 region has 15 residues. Deletions cut 2 bases from V and 1 base from J, with 11 bases between. Germline CDR1 reads PRHDT; CDR2 reads FYEKMQ (reference sequence). The CDR3 reads CASSLTGTTNTEAFF. DNA for the CDR3: TGTGCCAGCAGCTTAACCGGGACAACGAACACTGAAGCTTTCTTT. Using reference TRBV13 and TRBJ1-1 for the parts outside the CDR3, the full variable domain is AAGVIQSPRHLIKEKRETATLKCYPIPRHDTVYWYQQGPGQDPQFLISFYEKMQSDKGSIPDRFSAQQFSDYHSELNMSSLELGDSALYFCASSLTGTTNTEAFFGQGTRLTVV.

The CDR3 DNA follows: TGTGCCAGTAGTTCCGGGAGGGCCGTCCACGAGCAGTACTTC. Protein product: CASSSGRAVHEQYF. The rearrangement uses TRBV19 and TRBJ2-7; TRBD2 matches 8 bases. Germline assignment: CDR1 LNHDA and CDR2 SQIVND (reference sequence). V trimming: 5 bases; J trimming: 5 bases; junction bases outside the gene matches: 8. CDR3 size: 14 residues.

The chain employs TRBV30 and TRBJ2-3, with 8 positions matching TRBD1. The germline V gene encodes CDR1 GTSNPN and CDR2 SVGIG (reference sequence). Germline trimming cut 1 base from V and 7 bases from J; bases unmatched to any gene: 7. The CDR3 totals 14 residues. As DNA, the CDR3 is TGTGCCTGGAGTGCCGGGACAGGTCTAAATACGCAGTATTTT. It codes for CAWSAGTGLNTQYF.

V and J are TRBV5-5 and TRBJ1-4; D call uncertain. The germline V gene has CDR1 SGHKS and CDR2 YYEKEE (reference sequence). This CDR3 has 15 residues. Trimming shortened V by 3 bases and J by 0 bases, and 9 bases separated the two germline ends. The CDR3 protein is CASSYYVATNEKLFF. CDR3 in DNA: TGTGCCAGCAGCTACTACGTAGCAACTAATGAAAAACTGTTTTTT.

This rearrangement joins TRBV5-1 to TRBJ2-7; the match to TRBD2 covers 9 bases. This CDR3 region has 14 residues. V was clipped by 5 bases and J by 3 bases; unmatched bases: 6. Germline V gives CDR1 SGHRS, CDR2 YFSETQ. The CDR3 DNA is TGCGCCAGCAGTCGGACTAGCGATCTCTACGAGCAGTACTTC. Its protein is CASSRTSDLYEQYF.

The chain couples TRBV27 to TRBJ2-1, with 13 positions matching TRBD2. Germline CDR1 is MNHEY and CDR2 is SMNVEV (reference sequence). The CDR3 has 15 residues. V lost 4 bases, J lost 5 bases, and 2 bases stayed unmatched. The CDR3 here is CASSSLAGGNNEQFF. The CDR3 DNA is TGTGCCAGCAGTTCACTAGCGGGGGGGAACAATGAGCAGTTCTTC.

The chain employs TRBV7-6 and TRBJ2-3, with TRBD2 matching over 12 bases. From germline, CDR1 is SGHVS and CDR2 FNYEAQ. With 5 bases clipped from V and 2 bases from J, the junction kept 8 bases outside the gene matches. This CDR3 is built from 17 residues. In DNA form, the CDR3 reads TGTGCCAGCAGCCCGACAGGACTAGCGGGGAACACAGATACGCAGTATTTT. Amino acids: CASSPTGLAGNTDTQYF.

The chain recombines TRBV5-1 with TRBJ1-2; tentative D call: TRBD1 (5 bases). The germline CDR1 and CDR2 sequences are SGHRS and YFSETQ. V lost 0 bases, J lost 7 bases, and 16 bases lay in between. The CDR3 is 15 residues long. The CDR3 DNA sequence: TGCGCCAGCAGCTTGGCTCCAGGGCTGGTGGCTGGCTACACCTTC. This codes for CASSLAPGLVAGYTF.

The chain has TRBV3-1 (or the pseudogene TRBV3-2) and TRBJ2-7, with 7 bases that match TRBD1. The V and J ends lost 1 base and 2 bases, in that order; junction bases with no gene match: 5. This CDR3 region has 15 residues. Germline V lookup: CDR1 LGHDT, CDR2 YNNKEL (reference sequence). DNA for the CDR3: TGTGCCAGCAGCCAAGGACAGGGATATCCCTACGAGCAGTACTTC. Amino acids: CASSQGQGYPYEQYF.

This clone was detected only once. This rearrangement joins TRBV7-6 to TRBJ2-7; D ambiguous. This CDR3 has 14 amino acids. Germline values: CDR1 SGHVS, CDR2 FNYEAQ. V dropped 5 bases and J dropped 1 base, with 12 bases sitting between them. The CDR3 reads CASSPWAGSYEQYF. CDR3 bases: TGTGCCAGCAGCCCATGGGCCGGATCCTACGAGCAGTACTTC.

The chain has TRBV29-1 and TRBJ2-7; a weak D match, TRBD1 (6 bases). This CDR3 spans 12 amino acids. Trimming shortened V by 7 bases and J by 2 bases, and 12 bases separated the two germline ends. Germline V gene sequence: CDR1 SQVTM, CDR2 ANQGSEA. The CDR3 protein is CSAKDSAYEQYF. CDR3 coding DNA: TGCAGCGCTAAGGACAGTGCCTACGAGCAGTACTTC.

The table lists this clone with a count of one. The V and J genes are TRBV30 and TRBJ2-1; 9 nucleotides align to TRBD2. Germline loops: CDR1 GTSNPN, CDR2 SVGIG (reference sequence). Losses at the gene ends were 3 bases for V and 7 bases for J; bases not matched to a gene: 10. The CDR3 runs to 15 residues. DNA of the CDR3: TGTGCCTGGAGCTCTATAGCGGGGGTAGGGAATGAGCAGTTCTTC. This encodes CAWSSIAGVGNEQFF.

The rearrangement links TRBV2 to TRBJ1-1, with 9 positions matching TRBD1. The CDR3 consists of 14 residues. After removal of 6 bases from V and 5 bases from J, the junction contained 7 bases not matched to a gene. Germline CDR1 SNHLY, CDR2 FYNNEI. The DNA of the CDR3 is TGTGCCAGCAGCACCGGGACAGGGCGGACTGAAGCTTTCTTT. Residues: CASSTGTGRTEAFF.

This rearrangement joins TRBV4-1 to TRBJ2-3; D remains ambiguous. Germline values: CDR1 MGHRA, CDR2 YSYEKL. This CDR3 has 13 residues. The germline V and J ends were trimmed by 4 bases and 0 bases, with 5 bases remaining between them. The CDR3 region has the DNA TGCGCCAGCAGCCCTCCCAGCACAGATACGCAGTATTTT. It yields the protein CASSPPSTDTQYF.

The chain employs TRBV12-3 or TRBV12-4 and TRBJ2-3; 8 bases are shared with TRBD2. The CDR3 runs 12 residues. Trimming cost V 5 bases and J 15 bases; bases outside gene matches: 10. In nucleotides, the CDR3 is TGTGCCAGCAGTCCCGAAGGACTAGCTGTTTATTTT. Translated, it gives CASSPEGLAVYF.

This chain connects TRBV7-2 to TRBJ2-1, with 9 bases aligning to TRBD1. CDR3 size: 13 residues. V shed 8 bases, J shed 6 bases, and the junction held 5 bases outside the gene matches. Per the germline V gene, CDR1 is SGHTA and CDR2 is FQGNSA. This chain's CDR3 is CASRDRDTNEQFF. The DNA for the CDR3 is TGTGCCAGCCGGGACAGGGATACCAATGAGCAGTTCTTC.

This chain joins TRBV2 and TRBJ1-2, with D tentatively TRBD1 (6 bases). Germline V lookup: CDR1 SNHLY, CDR2 FYNNEI. The germline V and J ends were trimmed by 3 bases and 2 bases, with 7 bases remaining between them. This CDR3 comprises 13 residues. This chain's CDR3 is CASSEDRNYGYTF. The CDR3 DNA is TGTGCCAGCAGTGAGGACAGAAACTATGGCTACACCTTC.

The chain has TRBV5-8 and TRBJ1-2; 7 positions agree with TRBD1. The CDR3 has 14 residues. Per germline, CDR1 SGHTS and CDR2 YDEGEE. V shed 2 bases, J shed 3 bases, and the junction held 4 bases outside the gene matches. The CDR3 is CASSFRGAYYGYTF. The CDR3, as DNA: TGTGCCAGCAGCTTCAGGGGGGCTTACTATGGCTACACCTTC.

V and J are TRBV6-2 or TRBV6-3 and TRBJ2-3; D may be TRBD1 (7 bases). Trimming removed 4 bases at V and 5 bases at J, with 19 bases between. The germline V gene has CDR1 MNHEY and CDR2 SVGEGT. CDR3 size: 16 residues. CDR3 in DNA: TGTGCCAGCAGTTTGGGTAGCGGCACAGGGGAAGATACGCAGTATTTT. It yields the protein CASSLGSGTGEDTQYF.

This clone was counted between two and nine times. This chain uses TRBV6-1 with TRBJ1-5, with D possibly being TRBD1 (6 bases). Germline V gives CDR1 MNHNS, CDR2 SASEGT. The CDR3 consists of 16 residues. Trimming took 0 bases from V and 6 from J, leaving 15 bases between them. Here the CDR3 DNA reads TGTGCCAGCAGTGAAGCAAGGAAAACAGGGAGTCAGCCCCAGCATTTT. It specifies CASSEARKTGSQPQHF.

This clone turned up a few times. The chain links TRBV5-5 to TRBJ1-2; TRBD1 agrees at 8 bases. Germline CDR1 reads SGHKS; CDR2 reads YYEKEE (reference sequence). This CDR3 is built from 13 residues. The V segment lost 4 bases and the J segment 8 bases; nucleotides outside the gene matches: 7. CDR3 in DNA: TGTGCCAGCAGCGCGACAGGGGTCGGAGGCTACACCTTC. Translating gives CASSATGVGGYTF. Using reference TRBV5-5 and TRBJ1-2 for the parts outside the CDR3, the full variable domain is DAGVTQSPTHLIKTRGQQVTLRCSPISGHKSVSWYQQVLGQGPQFIFQYYEKEERGRGNFPDRFSARQFPNYSSELNVNALLLGDSALYLCASSATGVGGYTFGSGTRLTVV.

The chain uses TRBV16 and TRBJ2-1, with D perhaps TRBD1 (6 bases). The CDR3 runs to 13 residues. V lost 2 bases and J 12 bases, leaving 14 bases between the germline ends. Germline V gives CDR1 KGHSY, CDR2 FQNENV. The CDR3 protein is CASSQNQGSGQFF. CDR3 nucleotides: TGTGCCAGCAGCCAAAATCAGGGGAGCGGGCAGTTCTTC.

This clone was seen a few times. The rearrangement joins TRBV27 to TRBJ1-2; TRBD1 might be the D (5 bases). Germline V gives CDR1 MNHEY, CDR2 SMNVEV (reference sequence). The V end was cut by 2 bases, the J end by 5 bases, with 12 bases between. The CDR3 covers 14 residues. CDR3 protein: CASSLHGPGYGYTF. The CDR3 bases are TGTGCCAGCAGTTTACACGGCCCAGGGTATGGCTACACCTTC.

The J gene is TRBJ2-1, the V gene TRBV4-2, with TRBD1 matching 9 bases. CDR1 and CDR2 from the germline V gene are LGHNA and YNFKEQ. Unmatched junction bases numbered 10, after V lost 0 bases and J lost 10 bases. CDR3 length: 16 amino acids. The CDR3: CASSQEDRGFPREQFF. The CDR3 DNA reads as TGTGCCAGCAGCCAAGAGGACAGGGGATTTCCGAGGGAGCAGTTCTTC.

The V gene is TRBV6-2 or TRBV6-3, the J gene TRBJ1-2; 8 bases align to TRBD1. This CDR3 comprises 15 residues. The J segment lost 4 bases and the V segment lost 5 bases, leaving 9 bases of the junction unmatched. The germline gives CDR1 MNHEY, CDR2 SVGEGT. The DNA for the CDR3 is TGTGCCAGCAGTGCGACAGGGGCTGATAGCTATGGCTACACCTTC. It is translated as CASSATGADSYGYTF.